Each of the 14 T cell receptor beta chains below was sequenced from the same sample in a study of CD8 T cells in Susac syndrome. cDNA came from about 0.5 to 1 ug RNA primed by random hexamers. One entry per CDR3 protein results from TCRdb running MiXCR on the immunoSEQ multiplex PCR reads. The sample carries tens of thousands of distinct CDR3 sequences, around 94% recorded once. The sequenced material came from CD4+ T cells from PBMCs. These receptors came from a human donor with Susac syndrome.

The J gene is TRBJ2-7, the V gene TRBV9, with D hard to call. Germline assignment: CDR1 SGDLS and CDR2 YYNGEE. V was clipped by 4 bases and J by 6 bases, with 14 bases between them. This CDR3 has 13 amino acids. In DNA, the CDR3 is TGTGCCAGCAGCTCGCAGGTGTCGGGCGAGCAGTACTTC. Protein product: CASSSQVSGEQYF.

This clonotype was seen a single time. V usage is TRBV5-4 and J usage is TRBJ1-6, with D uncertain. This CDR3 spans 13 amino acids. Germline CDR1 and CDR2: SGHNT and YYREEE (reference sequence). Deletions cut 4 bases from V and 8 bases from J, with 10 bases between. CDR3 residues: CASSLRLDSPLHF. CDR3 nucleotides: TGTGCCAGCAGCCTACGTTTAGATTCACCCCTCCACTTT.

The chain links TRBV20-1 to TRBJ2-7, with D unclear. The CDR3 loop spans 13 amino acids. CDR1 and CDR2 from the germline V gene are DFQATT and SNEGSKA (reference sequence). V was cut by 3 bases and J by 4 bases, with 13 bases left in between. The chain's CDR3 is CSASRPATYEQYF. The CDR3 DNA follows: TGCAGTGCTAGTCGTCCGGCGACTTACGAGCAGTACTTC.

This clonotype was seen once. The V and J genes are TRBV5-1 and TRBJ2-3; D uncertain. Trimming pared 3 bases from V and 4 bases from J, leaving 6 bases between. Germline loops: CDR1 SGHRS, CDR2 YFSETQ. The CDR3 is 12 amino acids. The CDR3 here is CASSWIADTQYF. The CDR3 nucleotides read TGCGCCAGCAGCTGGATCGCAGATACGCAGTATTTT.

The CDR3 nucleotides are TGTGCCAGCAGCCTCAGGGTAGGCACCGGGGAGCTGTTTTTT. It specifies CASSLRVGTGELFF. V and J are TRBV9 and TRBJ2-2, with D perhaps matching TRBD1 (5 bases). Per the germline V gene, CDR1 is SGDLS and CDR2 is YYNGEE. This CDR3 contains 14 residues. V was pared by 4 bases and J by 4 bases, with 11 bases between.

The chain joins TRBV10-3 to TRBJ1-4, with D perhaps TRBD1 (5 bases). This CDR3 region has 14 residues. Germline CDR1 ENHRY, CDR2 SYGVKD. The germline V and J ends were trimmed by 3 bases and 5 bases, with 10 bases remaining between them. CDR3 sequence reads: CAISDGRQNEKLFF. Written as DNA, the CDR3 is TGTGCCATCAGTGATGGGAGACAGAATGAAAAACTGTTTTTT.

The rearrangement joins TRBV20-1 to TRBJ1-6; D is undetermined. The CDR3 has 18 residues. Germline V gene lookup returns CDR1 DFQATT and CDR2 SNEGSKA (reference sequence). V lost 1 base and J lost 0, with 16 bases in between. The chain's CDR3 is CSARADFSLSSYNSPLHF. The CDR3 DNA follows: TGCAGTGCTAGAGCGGACTTCTCCCTCAGCTCCTATAATTCACCCCTCCACTTT.

This chain connects TRBV7-2 to TRBJ2-2; D remains unclear. From germline, CDR1 is SGHTA and CDR2 FQGNSA. This CDR3 has 15 amino acids. The V and J ends lost 3 bases and 6 bases respectively, with 14 bases between them. The CDR3, as DNA: TGTGCCAGCAGCTTGACATTGGGGTCGTCCGGGGAGCTGTTTTTT. Translating it yields CASSLTLGSSGELFF.

This clonotype was detected only once. V gene TRBV12-3 or TRBV12-4 combines with J gene TRBJ2-1; D is unclear. Trimming left V 3 bases short and J 6 bases short, with 3 bases between. The CDR3 has 11 amino acids. CDR3 DNA: TGTGCCAGCAGTTTCTCCAATGAGCAGTTCTTC. Its translation is CASSFSNEQFF.

Of note for this clonotype: Germline is not matched at one junction end, which may reflect a read error. V gene TRBV20-1 combines with J gene TRBJ2-3; the D is unclear. Germline V gene sequence: CDR1 DFQATT, CDR2 SNEGSKA (reference sequence). The CDR3 contains 13 residues. CDR3 loop: CSARASLTRVQYF. The CDR3, as DNA: TGCAGTGCCAGAGCCAGCCTCACTCGGGTGCAGTATTTT.

The gene calls are TRBV20-1 and TRBJ2-3; 9 bases align to TRBD1. Germline V CDR1 and CDR2: DFQATT, SNEGSKA (reference sequence). This CDR3 has 12 amino acids. Trimming at V came to 6 bases and at J to 4 bases, leaving 2 bases not matched to a gene. CDR3 in DNA: TGCAGTGCAAGACAGGGGGCAGATACGCAGTATTTT. It encodes CSARQGADTQYF.

V usage is TRBV11-3 and J usage is TRBJ2-6; the D gene is possibly TRBD2 (6 bases). V was shortened by 5 bases and J by 2 bases, with 10 bases between the two germline ends. The germline gives CDR1 SGHNT, CDR2 YENEEA. The CDR3 has 15 amino acids. The CDR3 loop is CASSPTGAGANVLTF. The CDR3 DNA reads TGTGCCAGCAGCCCTACGGGGGCTGGGGCCAACGTCCTGACTTTC.

This chain links TRBV5-4 with TRBJ2-1; tentatively, D is TRBD2 (6 bases). V gave up 4 bases and J gave up 8 bases, with 16 bases separating them. Germline CDR1 is SGHNT and CDR2 is YYREEE (reference sequence). The CDR3 has 14 amino acids. The CDR3 coding sequence is TGTGCCAGCAGCCTCGGGGGAGGCGGGGATGAGCAGTTCTTC. It is translated as CASSLGGGGDEQFF.

The rearrangement joins TRBV7-2 to TRBJ2-5, with a possible D match to TRBD2 (5 bases). Germline CDR1 is SGHTA and CDR2 is FQGNSA. There are 14 residues in the CDR3. The V and J ends lost 5 bases and 5 bases respectively, with 15 bases between them. CDR3 in amino acids: CASSAPGSSETQYF. The CDR3 DNA is TGTGCCAGCAGCGCCCCGGGGAGTTCTGAGACCCAGTACTTC.